This T cell receptor (beta chain) was recovered during a study of blood T cell repertoires in COVID-19. Whole-study context: Sites across the United States, Italy and Spain contributed samples from acute and convalescent COVID-19.

V was clipped by 2 bases and J by 2 bases, with 10 bases between them. Germline lookup yields CDR1 SNHLY and CDR2 FYNNEI. The CDR3 sequence is 15 residues long. In the authors' methods: Cell counts per sample came from amplifying reference gene primers. Profiling relied on immunoSEQ multiplex PCR, and the TCRdb table lists in-frame clones only, not all of them. From that table come the V and J calls and clone size; the DNA was used to work out D and trimming. Altogether roughly 80,000 clones are present, over 80% being singletons, with the ten largest covering 7% to 9.5%. This clonotype was sampled from a human donor in a cohort sampled during active COVID-19. Source material: peripheral blood. The chain is built from TRBV2 and TRBJ1-5; weak D call: TRBD1 (5 bases). CDR3 residues: CASSEQGRGNQPQHF. In DNA form, the CDR3 reads TGTGCCAGCAGTGAACAGGGTCGGGGCAATCAGCCCCAGCATTTT.